Listed here are 6 T cell receptor beta chains from one sample, sequenced in a study of cytomegalovirus exposure and HLA in healthy donors. PCR employed 60 Vbeta and 13 Jbeta primers. Generated by immunoSEQ multiplex PCR, the TCRdb table keeps only in-frame clones and is missing some. The table includes about 120,000 clones, over 75% detected once. The source material was PBMCs. These receptors all stem from a man aged 35-49 years in good health and CMV-seronegative.

The chain recombines TRBV19 with TRBJ1-6; TRBD1 is a possible D gene (6 bases). Between the trimmed V and J ends, which lost 8 bases and 7 bases, there was a span of 18 bases. CDR1 is LNHDA and CDR2 is SQIVND in the germline V gene (reference sequence). CDR3 length: 15 amino acids. The chain's CDR3 is CASLPRGQRNSPLHF. The CDR3 bases are TGTGCCAGTTTGCCTAGGGGACAACGAAATTCACCCCTCCACTTT.

The chain employs TRBV6-1 and TRBJ2-7; D possibly corresponds to TRBD1 (5 bases). Germline lookup yields CDR1 MNHNS and CDR2 SASEGT. The CDR3 runs 15 residues. Trimming pared 0 bases from V and 3 bases from J, leaving 12 bases between. CDR3 nucleotide sequence: TGTGCCAGCAGTGAAGCGTTCAGGGTTTTCTACGAGCAGTACTTC. Translated: CASSEAFRVFYEQYF.

This sequence joins TRBV6-6 and TRBJ1-3; a possible D gene is TRBD1 (5 bases). The CDR3 is 15 residues long. V was trimmed by 6 bases and J by 0 bases, leaving 12 bases between them. Germline loops: CDR1 MNHNY, CDR2 SVGAGI (reference sequence). In nucleotides, the CDR3 is TGTGCCAGCAGACCAACTGACAGCTCTGGAAACACCATATATTTT. Its translation: CASRPTDSSGNTIYF.

The chain couples TRBV11-3 to TRBJ2-1; TRBD1 matches at 9 bases. Trimming took 4 bases from V and 5 from J; bases not matched to a gene: 3. This CDR3 region has 14 residues. Per germline, CDR1 SGHNT and CDR2 YENEEA. The CDR3 region has the DNA TGTGCCAGCAGCTACAGGGGGCAGGACAATGAGCAGTTCTTC. Amino acid sequence: CASSYRGQDNEQFF.

This sequence joins TRBV19 and TRBJ2-1; 14 bases fit TRBD2. The CDR3 has 15 amino acids. Trimming took 5 bases from V and 12 from J; bases not matched to a gene: 9. The germline CDR1 and CDR2 sequences are LNHDA and SQIVND (reference sequence). CDR3 region: CASSPYGTSGGAQFF. In DNA, the CDR3 is TGTGCCAGTAGTCCCTACGGGACTAGCGGGGGCGCGCAGTTCTTC.

This clone was picked up a small number of times. The chain employs TRBV9 and TRBJ2-2; 10 nucleotides line up with TRBD2. The CDR3 contains 16 residues. J lost 2 bases, V lost 7 bases, and 8 bases had no gene match. Germline loops: CDR1 SGDLS, CDR2 YYNGEE. The CDR3 coding sequence is TGTGCCAGCGGATTACTAGCGGGATCAAACACCGGGGAGCTGTTTTTT. It is translated as CASGLLAGSNTGELFF.